Presented here are 8 T cell receptor beta chains from one specimen sequenced in a study of neoadjuvant anti-PD-1 for oral cavity cancer. The repertoire was sequenced with immunoSEQ multiplex PCR; TCRdb's copy has only in-frame clones and lacks some. The sample contains around 60,000 clones, under 85% of which appear only once. Material: PBMCs, obtained before nivolumab (anti-PD-1) treatment. These receptors were taken from a person between 40 and 79 years old with oral cavity squamous cell carcinoma.

V and J are TRBV7-9 and TRBJ1-1; no clear D gene. Germline CDR1 is SEHNR and CDR2 is FQNEAQ (reference sequence). The V end was cut by 5 bases, the J end by 0 bases, with 10 bases between. The CDR3 covers 14 residues. CDR3 amino acids: CASSEIPLNTEAFF. The CDR3 DNA is TGTGCCAGCAGCGAGATCCCTTTGAACACTGAAGCTTTCTTT.

This clone is deemed medium-sized. The rearrangement joins TRBV7-8 to TRBJ2-1; TRBD2 agrees at 14 bases. Germline trimming cut 6 bases from V and 4 bases from J; bases unmatched to any gene: 2. CDR3 length: 15 amino acids. CDR1 SGHVS and CDR2 FQNEAQ come from the germline V gene. For the CDR3, the DNA is TGTGCCAGCAGGGGACTAGCGGGAGCATACAATGAGCAGTTCTTC. Translated, it gives CASRGLAGAYNEQFF.

V and J are TRBV9 and TRBJ2-1, with 10 bases aligning to TRBD2. The V gene's germline CDR1 is SGDLS and CDR2 YYNGEE. J gave up 6 bases and V 3 bases, and 6 bases lay outside the gene matches. This CDR3 spans 15 amino acids. CDR3 sequence: CASSELAGLFNEQFF. The CDR3 DNA sequence: TGTGCCAGCAGCGAACTAGCGGGGTTATTCAATGAGCAGTTCTTC.

In its sample, this clone was seen a few times. The CDR3 loop is CASSGEGYGYTF. The DNA for the CDR3 is TGTGCCAGCAGTGGGGAGGGCTATGGCTACACCTTC. The chain employs TRBV11-2 and TRBJ1-2; D gene ambiguous. The CDR3 has 12 residues. Germline V gene data show CDR1 as SGHAT and CDR2 as FQNNGV. Trimming shortened V by 6 bases and J by 4 bases, and 9 bases separated the two germline ends.

The chain joins TRBV28 to TRBJ2-1, with 7 bases lining up with TRBD2. This CDR3 is built from 16 residues. Germline V gene lookup returns CDR1 MDHEN and CDR2 SYDVKM. V shed 5 bases and J 4 bases; nucleotides not matched to a gene: 11. CDR3 DNA sequence: TGTGCCAGCAGTGAAAGCGGCGGGAGTACGTACAATGAGCAGTTCTTC. It is translated as CASSESGGSTYNEQFF.

The chain links TRBV4-1 to TRBJ1-1; TRBD1 agrees at 7 bases. The CDR3 contains 16 residues. After removal of 4 bases from V and 0 bases from J, the junction contained 8 bases not matched to a gene. Germline V gene data show CDR1 as MGHRA and CDR2 as YSYEKL. The CDR3 DNA reads TGCGCCAGCAGCCCCCAGGAGAGGGGGCTGAACACTGAAGCTTTCTTT. This sequence encodes CASSPQERGLNTEAFF.

The chain employs TRBV25-1 and TRBJ1-1, with TRBD1 matching over 10 bases. The CDR3 has 15 residues. The germline V gene has CDR1 MGHDK and CDR2 SYGVNS. V dropped 4 bases and J dropped 5; count of bases not matched to a gene: 7. CDR3: CASSAPTGGRTEAFF. CDR3 DNA: TGTGCCAGCAGTGCCCCGACAGGGGGCAGGACTGAAGCTTTCTTT. Looking up the rest from reference TRBV25-1 and TRBJ1-1 gives the full variable domain: EADIYQTPRYLVIGTGKKITLECSQTMGHDKMYWYQQDPGMELHLIHYSYGVNSTEKGDLSSESTVSRIRTEHFPLTLESARPSHTSQYLCASSAPTGGRTEAFFGQGTRLTVV.

The chain joins TRBV5-6 to TRBJ2-4; 9 nucleotides align to TRBD2. The CDR3 totals 16 residues. Per the germline V gene, CDR1 is SGHDT and CDR2 is YYEEEE. V shed 4 bases and J 7 bases; nucleotides not matched to a gene: 12. DNA of the CDR3: TGTGCCAGCAGCCCCCGGGGGCGGGGGGGCCGTAACATTCAGTACTTC. This codes for CASSPRGRGGRNIQYF.